These 11 T cell receptor beta chains share one sample of origin, sequenced in a study of beta chain features in type 1 diabetes. Sequenced material consisted of expressed TCRB transcripts (all of the isolated RNA was reverse transcribed). Assay: immunoSEQ multiplex PCR; the TCRdb copy retains only in-frame clones and omits some. The table includes about half a million clones, about 30% detected once. The sequenced material came from naive CD4+ T cells from blood. Every receptor here comes from a man between 18 and 29 years old in good health.

The rearrangement links TRBV7-2 to TRBJ2-1; D unresolved. V lost 6 bases, J lost 4 bases, and 13 bases lay in between. This CDR3 is built from 14 residues. Germline-derived CDR1 and CDR2 are SGHTA and FQGNSA. The CDR3 here is CASSHSSMYNEQFF. DNA for the CDR3: TGTGCCAGCAGTCACTCCTCCATGTACAATGAGCAGTTCTTC.

The genes are TRBV9 and TRBJ2-3; D tentatively fits TRBD1 or TRBD2 (5 bases each). Trimming pared 3 bases from V and 0 bases from J, leaving 17 bases between. Per the germline V gene, CDR1 is SGDLS and CDR2 is YYNGEE. There are 17 residues in the CDR3. CDR3 region: CASSAVKGTVSTDTQYF. The CDR3 region has the DNA TGTGCCAGCAGCGCCGTTAAGGGGACGGTTAGCACAGATACGCAGTATTTT.

The chain uses TRBV7-9 and TRBJ1-1; D not resolved. Between the trimmed V and J ends, which lost 3 bases and 0 bases, there was a span of 8 bases. The CDR3 is 14 amino acids. The germline CDR1 and CDR2 sequences are SEHNR and FQNEAQ (reference sequence). The CDR3 spells CASSFSGMNTEAFF. The CDR3 DNA reads as TGTGCCAGCAGCTTCAGTGGAATGAACACTGAAGCTTTCTTT.

The chain couples TRBV19 to TRBJ2-2, with 9 bases aligning to TRBD2. This CDR3 comprises 15 residues. The germline V gene has CDR1 LNHDA and CDR2 SQIVND (reference sequence). Trimming took 9 bases from V and 0 from J; bases not matched to a gene: 5. DNA for the CDR3: TGTGCCAGCCTGACTAGCGGAGCGAACACCGGGGAGCTGTTTTTT. This sequence encodes CASLTSGANTGELFF.

This chain links TRBV19 with TRBJ2-7; maybe TRBD1 (6 bases). The CDR3 loop spans 15 amino acids. From germline, CDR1 is LNHDA and CDR2 SQIVND (reference sequence). Trimming removed 3 bases from V and 1 base from J, with 13 bases in between. The CDR3 region is CASSIAQGLSYEQYF. Written as DNA, the CDR3 is TGTGCCAGTAGTATCGCCCAGGGGCTTTCCTACGAGCAGTACTTC.

This clone was found many times. The chain uses TRBV6-5 and TRBJ2-1; 10 bases align to TRBD2. CDR1 is MNHEY and CDR2 is SVGAGI in the germline V gene. With V trimmed by 6 bases and J by 11 bases, 10 bases remained unmatched. The CDR3 loop spans 14 amino acids. CDR3 region: CASRSSAGGRQQFF. The CDR3 DNA reads TGTGCCAGCAGGTCCTCAGCGGGAGGGCGCCAGCAGTTCTTC.

CDR3 sequence: CSETSGGRSQYF. The DNA for the CDR3 is TGCAGCGAGACTAGCGGGGGGAGGTCCCAGTACTTC. V gene TRBV29-1 combines with J gene TRBJ2-5, with 13 nucleotides matching TRBD2. V lost 7 bases, J lost 9 bases, and 5 bases stayed unmatched. The CDR3 is 12 amino acids. CDR1 SQVTM and CDR2 ANQGSEA come from the germline V gene.

The V call is TRBV7-9, the J call TRBJ2-6, with D unresolved. Trimming shortened V by 5 bases and J by 0 bases, and 11 bases separated the two germline ends. Germline V gene sequence: CDR1 SEHNR, CDR2 FQNEAQ (reference sequence). The length of the CDR3 is 16 residues. CDR3 in amino acids: CASSPPLPSGANVLTF. CDR3 in DNA: TGTGCCAGCAGCCCTCCCCTCCCCTCTGGGGCCAACGTCCTGACTTTC. Using reference TRBV7-9 and TRBJ2-6 for the parts outside the CDR3, the full variable domain is DTGVSQNPRHKITKRGQNVTFRCDPISEHNRLYWYRQTLGQGPEFLTYFQNEAQLEKSRLLSDRFSAERPKGSFSTLEIQRTEQGDSAMYLCASSPPLPSGANVLTFGAGSRLTVL.

V usage is TRBV10-3 and J usage is TRBJ2-7, with D perhaps TRBD2 (6 bases). This CDR3 has 14 residues. Trimming took off 8 bases at V and 9 bases at J, with 23 bases between the two ends. Looked up from germline, CDR1 is ENHRY and CDR2 is SYGVKD. In DNA form, the CDR3 reads TGTGCCATCCGGGAAGGCGGGCCCGGGCGGGGGCAGTACTTC. Amino acid sequence: CAIREGGPGRGQYF.

The chain employs TRBV2 and TRBJ2-1; 11 nucleotides align to TRBD2. The CDR3 has 14 amino acids. In germline, CDR1 is SNHLY, CDR2 FYNNEI. J was trimmed by 9 bases and V by 8 bases; bases with no gene match: 9. DNA of the CDR3: TGTGCCAGCGGGAAGTCACTAGCGGGAGTTGAGCAGTTCTTC. Protein sequence: CASGKSLAGVEQFF.

The rearrangement uses TRBV9 and TRBJ2-2; the D gene is possibly TRBD1 (5 bases). CDR3 length: 14 amino acids. V lost 3 bases and J lost 6, with 12 bases in between. From germline, CDR1 is SGDLS and CDR2 YYNGEE. The CDR3 nucleotides read TGTGCCAGCAGCGCCGTGGCAGGGTCCGGGGAGCTGTTTTTT. It yields the protein CASSAVAGSGELFF.